One sample yielded the 25 T cell receptor beta chains listed below, sequenced in a study of regulatory T cells in long-lasting Graves disease. Time point reported: persistent/refractory GD, antithyroid drugs over 5 years with positive TRAb. RNA extracted from PBMCs served as the sequencing template. Assembly of TCR beta libraries relied on iRepertoire HTBI primers together with Arm-PCR of CDR3 regions. TCRdb fed the multiplex PCR reads into MiXCR, producing one record per CDR3 protein. The profile shows 600,000 to 800,000 distinct CDR3 sequences, about 30% of them singletons. Sequenced here: peripheral blood mononuclear cells (PBMCs), sampled when the disease was refractory, from a patient treated with antithyroid drugs. The receptors were gathered from a female donor with Graves disease.

This clonotype has more than one count but fewer than ten. The chain uses TRBV29-1 and TRBJ1-2, with 9 positions matching TRBD1. The J segment lost 5 bases and the V segment lost 3 bases, leaving 10 bases of the junction unmatched. The CDR3 length is 15 residues. Germline V CDR1 and CDR2: SQVTM, ANQGSEA. CDR3 protein: CSVEDRQGEPYGYTF. As DNA, the CDR3 is TGCAGCGTTGAGGATCGACAGGGGGAGCCTTATGGCTACACCTTC.

V usage is TRBV5-1 and J usage is TRBJ2-1; 11 bases match TRBD2. This CDR3 is built from 18 residues. Germline CDR1 SGHRS, CDR2 YFSETQ. V gave up 0 bases and J gave up 0 bases; unmatched junction bases: 5. The CDR3 DNA reads as TGCGCCAGCAGCTTGGGTAGCGGGAGGGGGAGCTCCTACAATGAGCAGTTCTTC. Its protein is CASSLGSGRGSSYNEQFF. Together with reference TRBV5-1 and TRBJ2-1, the CDR3 gives the full variable domain: KAGVTQTPRYLIKTRGQQVTLSCSPISGHRSVSWYQQTPGQGLQFLFEYFSETQRNKGNFPGRFSGRQFSNSRSEMNVSTLELGDSALYLCASSLGSGRGSSYNEQFFGPGTRLTVL.

This clonotype was counted a few times. The chain recombines TRBV28 with TRBJ2-7; TRBD1 aligns across 12 bases. Trimming at V came to 6 bases and at J to 2 bases, leaving 5 bases not matched to a gene. The CDR3 spans 15 residues. CDR1 is MDHEN, CDR2 SYDVKM, per germline. CDR3 coding DNA: TGTGCCAGCAGGCCGGGGACAGGGGGCCCCTACGAGCAGTACTTC. It codes for CASRPGTGGPYEQYF.

The table lists this clonotype with many counts. The genes are TRBV20-1 and TRBJ2-3; D is perhaps TRBD2 (6 bases). CDR3 length: 17 amino acids. From germline, CDR1 is DFQATT and CDR2 SNEGSKA (reference sequence). With 0 bases removed from V and 2 bases from J, the gap between germline ends came to 18 bases. The CDR3: CSARDRVGGRTTDTQYF. The CDR3 DNA reads TGCAGTGCTAGAGATCGGGTGGGAGGACGGACCACAGATACGCAGTATTTT.

This chain links TRBV28 with TRBJ1-5; possible D gene TRBD1, 6 bases. CDR3 length equals 15 residues. The V gene's germline CDR1 is MDHEN and CDR2 SYDVKM. Deletions cut 3 bases from V and 2 bases from J, with 11 bases between. The CDR3 loop is CASSFSGAGNQPQHF. Here the CDR3 DNA reads TGTGCCAGCAGTTTTTCAGGGGCAGGCAATCAGCCCCAGCATTTT.

This clonotype came up many times. The chain carries TRBV2 and TRBJ1-2; no clear D. Between the trimmed V and J ends, which lost 3 bases and 4 bases, there was a span of 15 bases. This CDR3 comprises 15 residues. Germline-derived CDR1 and CDR2 are SNHLY and FYNNEI. Here the CDR3 DNA reads TGTGCCAGCAGTGATTCCCCCTCCAGAACCTATGGCTACACCTTC. Encoded protein: CASSDSPSRTYGYTF. Variable domain in full (rest from reference TRBV2 and TRBJ1-2): EPEVTQTPSHQVTQMGQEVILRCVPISNHLYFYWYRQILGQKVEFLVSFYNNEISEKSEIFDDQFSVERPDGSNFTLKIRSTKLEDSAMYFCASSDSPSRTYGYTFGSGTRLTVV.

CDR3 sequence (DNA): TGCAGCGTTATCGGGCAGGGGGCAACCGGGGAGCTGTTTTTT. This encodes CSVIGQGATGELFF. The V call is TRBV29-1, the J call TRBJ2-2; 8 bases align to TRBD1. This CDR3 spans 14 amino acids. J was trimmed by 5 bases and V by 5 bases; bases with no gene match: 7. Germline V gene data show CDR1 as SQVTM and CDR2 as ANQGSEA.

This clonotype was detected ten times or more. The chain couples TRBV12-3 or TRBV12-4 to TRBJ1-2; a weak D match, TRBD1 (5 bases). Between the trimmed V and J ends, which lost 7 bases and 5 bases, there was a span of 23 bases. The CDR3 has 16 amino acids. The CDR3 is CASTTQNQGRGYGYTF. The DNA for the CDR3 is TGTGCCAGCACCACTCAAAACCAGGGACGTGGATATGGCTACACCTTC.

The chain joins TRBV5-5 to TRBJ1-5, with a tentative D call TRBD1 (5 bases). The CDR3 contains 16 residues. The germline CDR1 and CDR2 sequences are SGHKS and YYEKEE (reference sequence). V dropped 0 bases and J dropped 5 bases, with 15 bases sitting between them. For the CDR3, the DNA is TGTGCCAGCAGCTTGGAAGGGACGCAGCTCCATCAGCCCCAGCATTTT. Translation gives CASSLEGTQLHQPQHF.

This clonotype has just one count. The genes are TRBV20-1 and TRBJ2-5, with TRBD1 as a possible D gene (5 bases). The V gene's germline CDR1 is DFQATT and CDR2 SNEGSKA (reference sequence). V lost 0 bases to trimming and J lost 0 bases, with 11 bases between them. The CDR3 contains 15 residues. The CDR3 protein is CSARDDSLYQETQYF. For the CDR3, the DNA is TGCAGTGCTAGAGATGACAGCTTGTACCAAGAGACCCAGTACTTC.

This clonotype occurred a few times. The J gene is TRBJ1-5, the V gene TRBV12-3 or TRBV12-4; D not certain. The ends were cut back, 3 bases at V and 8 bases at J, with 11 bases in the middle. This CDR3 region has 13 residues. The CDR3 is CASSLDFLEPQHF. DNA for the CDR3: TGTGCCAGCAGTTTGGACTTTTTAGAGCCCCAGCATTTT.

This clonotype was counted between two and nine times. The rearrangement uses TRBV24-1 and TRBJ1-5, with TRBD1 as a possible D gene (5 bases). Trimming shortened V by 5 bases and J by 0 bases, and 13 bases separated the two germline ends. CDR3 length: 16 residues. CDR1 is KGHDR, CDR2 SFDVKD, per germline. CDR3: CATSGGEGTSNQPQHF. In DNA, the CDR3 is TGTGCCACCAGTGGAGGAGAAGGGACTAGCAATCAGCCCCAGCATTTT.

There are many counts of this clonotype. This chain links TRBV20-1 with TRBJ2-7; D tentatively reads TRBD1 or TRBD2 (5 bases each). This CDR3 spans 12 amino acids. Germline V gene data show CDR1 as DFQATT and CDR2 as SNEGSKA (reference sequence). Trimming removed 8 bases at V and 7 bases at J, with 18 bases between. CDR3 DNA: TGCAGTCTTACTCGGGACCGCTTTGAGCAGTACTTC. Translated: CSLTRDRFEQYF.

This clonotype was recorded a few times. This sequence joins TRBV6-1 and TRBJ2-7; TRBD2 might be the D (5 bases). The V gene's germline CDR1 is MNHNS and CDR2 SASEGT. Between the trimmed V and J ends, which lost 9 bases and 5 bases, there was a span of 20 bases. The CDR3 covers 14 residues. CDR3 loop: CARTTNGKVDEQYF. In DNA form, the CDR3 reads TGTGCCAGAACGACGAACGGGAAGGTCGACGAGCAGTACTTC.

Notes on this clonotype: The junction does not match germline at one end; this may be a read error. V and J are TRBV6-5 and TRBJ1-1, with D perhaps matching TRBD1 (6 bases). This CDR3 is built from 17 residues. Looked up from germline, CDR1 is MNHEY and CDR2 is SVGAGI. The CDR3 sequence: CAGSYQAGGSSDTEAFF. The CDR3 DNA follows: TGTGCCGGCAGTTACCAGGCGGGGGGCTCATCGGACACTGAAGCTTTCTTT.

This clonotype has just a few counts. V usage is TRBV28 and J usage is TRBJ2-7, with D possibly matching TRBD2 (6 bases). V shed 6 bases and J shed 4 bases, with 22 bases lying between them. Germline V gene lookup returns CDR1 MDHEN and CDR2 SYDVKM. CDR3 size: 16 residues. The CDR3 reads CASSLGGVAAKYEQYF. CDR3 nucleotide sequence: TGTGCCAGCAGCCTCGGTGGAGTAGCGGCTAAGTACGAGCAGTACTTC. The whole variable domain, filled in from reference TRBV28 and TRBJ2-7, reads DVKVTQSSRYLVKRTGEKVFLECVQDMDHENMFWYRQDPGLGLRLIYFSYDVKMKEKGDIPEGYSVSREKKERFSLILESASTNQTSMYLCASSLGGVAAKYEQYFGPGTRLTVT.

The CDR3 DNA sequence: TGTGCCAGCATCCTCACTGCGGTCTTTGGGTTGAACACTGAAGCTTTCTTT. Residues: CASILTAVFGLNTEAFF. The genes are TRBV11-2 and TRBJ1-1; D is undetermined. Germline CDR1 and CDR2: SGHAT and FQNNGV. The V end lost 7 bases, the J end lost 0 bases, and 21 bases lay between the germline ends. The CDR3 consists of 17 residues.

This clonotype was observed a few times. The CDR3 nucleotides are TGTGCCAGCAGCCACAGTAGGACCGGGGAGCTGTTTTTT. Translation gives CASSHSRTGELFF. The chain carries TRBV7-2 and TRBJ2-2, with D unresolved. CDR1 and CDR2 (germline): SGHTA, FQGNSA. The CDR3 has 13 residues. The ends were cut back, 5 bases at V and 5 bases at J, with 9 bases in the middle.

This clonotype was picked up many times. At one boundary the junction diverges from the germline segment, which might be a read error. V gene TRBV3-1 combines with J gene TRBJ1-1; maybe TRBD1 (5 bases). The CDR3 length is 14 residues. Germline loops: CDR1 LGHDT, CDR2 YNNKEL (reference sequence). CDR3 in DNA: TGTGCCAGCAGCTCCCGGGACCTGAAGACTGAAGCTTTCTTT. Its protein product is CASSSRDLKTEAFF.

This clonotype was detected only once. The chain's CDR3 is CASSSHDTTSTDTQYF. In DNA, the CDR3 is TGTGCCAGCAGTTCCCACGACACAACAAGCACAGATACGCAGTATTTT. The chain carries TRBV27 and TRBJ2-3; D uncertain. This CDR3 has 16 residues. V lost 4 bases to trimming and J lost 0 bases, with 14 bases between them. CDR1 is MNHEY and CDR2 is SMNVEV in the germline V gene (reference sequence).

This clonotype was counted a single time. This chain connects TRBV12-5 to TRBJ2-1, with 9 bases lining up with TRBD1. Per germline, CDR1 LGHNT and CDR2 FRNRAP. V dropped 1 base and J dropped 8; count of bases not matched to a gene: 6. The CDR3 is 15 amino acids. The CDR3 coding sequence is TGTGCTAGTGGTTTGGCCGGGACAGGGTTACATGAGCAGTTCTTC. Its protein is CASGLAGTGLHEQFF.

Ten or more counts support this clonotype. Here the CDR3 reads CASSFRSGARAEAFF. The CDR3 coding sequence is TGTGCCAGCAGTTTCAGGTCTGGGGCGAGAGCTGAAGCTTTCTTT. The chain combines TRBV12-3 or TRBV12-4 with TRBJ1-1, with a possible D match to TRBD1 (5 bases). V lost 3 bases and J lost 6, with 17 bases in between. The CDR3 length is 15 residues.

This chain links TRBV5-1 with TRBJ1-4; the D gene is possibly TRBD1 (5 bases). This CDR3 has 15 amino acids. The germline V gene has CDR1 SGHRS and CDR2 YFSETQ. Trimming left V 3 bases short and J 5 bases short, with 14 bases between. CDR3: CASSSTGTYNEKLFF. The CDR3 DNA follows: TGCGCCAGCAGCTCAACCGGGACTTACAATGAAAAACTGTTTTTT.

The V and J genes are TRBV11-2 and TRBJ1-1; maybe TRBD1 (6 bases). Germline values: CDR1 SGHAT, CDR2 FQNNGV. The CDR3 is made up of 15 amino acids. The V and J ends lost 7 bases and 1 base respectively, with 16 bases between them. CDR3 amino acids: CASTWTVLGNTEAFF. The CDR3 DNA sequence: TGTGCCAGCACTTGGACAGTCTTGGGGAACACTGAAGCTTTCTTT.

The chain carries TRBV24-1 and TRBJ1-2, with D perhaps matching TRBD1 (6 bases). Per the germline V gene, CDR1 is KGHDR and CDR2 is SFDVKD. CDR3 size: 14 residues. The V end was cut by 0 bases, the J end by 6 bases, with 10 bases between. The CDR3 spells CATSDLVRGDGYTF. The CDR3 nucleotides are TGTGCCACCAGTGATTTGGTCAGGGGAGATGGCTACACCTTC.